This T cell receptor (beta chain) is from a study of radiotherapy plus CTLA-4 blockade in lung cancer. Focal radiation and CTLA-4 blockade (ipilimumab) were tested in chemo-refractory metastatic non-small-cell lung cancer patients. The CDR3 contains 11 residues. Deletions cut 3 bases from V and 9 bases from J, with 9 bases between. The germline V gene has CDR1 MNHNS and CDR2 SASEGT. Method: immunoSEQ multiplex PCR; TCRdb's copy keeps in-frame clones and lacks some. The table shows approximately 98,000 clones, with more than 75% occurring only once. Sequences were derived from peripheral blood, sampled from a patient treated with radiotherapy plus ipilimumab. This receptor was taken from a human donor with non-small cell lung cancer who had a partial response to radiotherapy plus ipilimumab. The genes are TRBV6-1 and TRBJ2-7; D might be TRBD1 (5 bases). The CDR3 nucleotides are TGTGCCAGCAGTGAGAACAGGAGGCAGTACTTC. It encodes CASSENRRQYF.